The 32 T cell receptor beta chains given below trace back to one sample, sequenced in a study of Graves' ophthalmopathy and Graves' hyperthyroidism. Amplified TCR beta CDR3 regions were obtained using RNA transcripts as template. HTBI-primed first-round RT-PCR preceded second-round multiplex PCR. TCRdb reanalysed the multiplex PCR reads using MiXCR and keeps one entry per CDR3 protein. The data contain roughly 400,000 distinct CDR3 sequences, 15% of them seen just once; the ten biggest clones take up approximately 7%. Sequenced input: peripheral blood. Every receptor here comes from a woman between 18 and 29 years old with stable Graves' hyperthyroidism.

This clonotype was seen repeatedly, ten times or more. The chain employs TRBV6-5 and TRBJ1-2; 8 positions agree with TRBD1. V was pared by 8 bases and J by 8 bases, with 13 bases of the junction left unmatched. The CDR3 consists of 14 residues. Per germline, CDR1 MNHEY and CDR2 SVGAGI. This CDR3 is CASRESRGLGGYTF. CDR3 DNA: TGTGCCAGCCGCGAGAGCAGGGGGCTTGGGGGCTACACCTTC.

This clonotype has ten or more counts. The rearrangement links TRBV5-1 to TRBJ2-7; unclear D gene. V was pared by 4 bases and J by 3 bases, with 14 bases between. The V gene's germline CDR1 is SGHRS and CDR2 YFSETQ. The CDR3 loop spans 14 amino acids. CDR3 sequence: CASSIGVGYYEQYF. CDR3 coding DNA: TGCGCCAGCAGCATTGGCGTGGGGTACTACGAGCAGTACTTC.

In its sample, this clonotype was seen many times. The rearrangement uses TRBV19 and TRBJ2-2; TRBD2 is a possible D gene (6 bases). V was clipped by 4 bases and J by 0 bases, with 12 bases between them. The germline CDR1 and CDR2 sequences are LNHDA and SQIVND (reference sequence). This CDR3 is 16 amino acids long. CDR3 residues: CASSKGGNSNTGELFF. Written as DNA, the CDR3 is TGTGCCAGTAGTAAAGGAGGGAACTCGAACACCGGGGAGCTGTTTTTT.

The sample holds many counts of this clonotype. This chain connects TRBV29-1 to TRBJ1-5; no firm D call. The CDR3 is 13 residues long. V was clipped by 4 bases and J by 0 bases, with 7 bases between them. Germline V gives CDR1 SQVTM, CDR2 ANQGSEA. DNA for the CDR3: TGCAGCGTTGCCGACCGTAGCAATCAGCCCCAGCATTTT. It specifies CSVADRSNQPQHF.

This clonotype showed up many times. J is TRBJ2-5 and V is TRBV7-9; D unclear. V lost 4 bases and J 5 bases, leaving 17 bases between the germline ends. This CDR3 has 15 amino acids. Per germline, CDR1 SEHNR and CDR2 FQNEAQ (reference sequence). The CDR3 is CASSSQTEMWETQYF. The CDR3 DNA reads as TGTGCCAGCAGCTCGCAGACGGAAATGTGGGAGACCCAGTACTTC.

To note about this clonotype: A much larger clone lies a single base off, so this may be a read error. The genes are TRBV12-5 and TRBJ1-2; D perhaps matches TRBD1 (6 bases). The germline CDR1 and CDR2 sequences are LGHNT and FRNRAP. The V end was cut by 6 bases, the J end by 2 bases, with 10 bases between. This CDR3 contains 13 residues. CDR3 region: CASGDDRNYGYTF. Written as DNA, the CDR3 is TGTGCTAGTGGCGATGACAGGAACTATGGCTACACCTTC.

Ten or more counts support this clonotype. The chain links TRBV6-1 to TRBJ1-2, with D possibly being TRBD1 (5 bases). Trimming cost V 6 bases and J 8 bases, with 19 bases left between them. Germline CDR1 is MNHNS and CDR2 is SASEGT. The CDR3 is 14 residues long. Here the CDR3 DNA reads TGTGCCAGCAGCTTCGCAGGGTTTGAACAAGGCTACACCTTC. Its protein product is CASSFAGFEQGYTF.

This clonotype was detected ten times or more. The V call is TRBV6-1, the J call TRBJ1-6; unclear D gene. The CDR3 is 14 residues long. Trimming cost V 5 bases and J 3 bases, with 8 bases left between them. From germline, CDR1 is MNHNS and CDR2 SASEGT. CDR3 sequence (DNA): TGTGCCAGCAGTCTCCTTGACTATAATTCACCCCTCCACTTT. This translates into CASSLLDYNSPLHF.

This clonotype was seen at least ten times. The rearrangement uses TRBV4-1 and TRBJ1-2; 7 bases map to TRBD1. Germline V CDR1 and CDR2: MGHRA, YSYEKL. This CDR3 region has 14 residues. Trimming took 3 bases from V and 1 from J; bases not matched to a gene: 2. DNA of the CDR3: TGCGCCAGCAGCCACACAGGGGATAACTATGGCTACACCTTC. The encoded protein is CASSHTGDNYGYTF.

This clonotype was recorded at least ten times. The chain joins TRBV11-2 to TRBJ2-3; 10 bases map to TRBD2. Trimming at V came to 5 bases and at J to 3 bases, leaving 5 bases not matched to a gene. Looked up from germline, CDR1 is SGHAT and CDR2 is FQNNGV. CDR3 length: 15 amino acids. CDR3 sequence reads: CASSPDSGGTDTQYF. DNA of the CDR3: TGTGCCAGCAGCCCAGATAGCGGGGGGACAGATACGCAGTATTTT.

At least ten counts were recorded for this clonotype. The CDR3 here is CASSQEQPSGTEAFF. Here the CDR3 DNA reads TGCGCCAGCAGCCAAGAACAGCCTTCGGGCACTGAAGCTTTCTTT. The chain employs TRBV4-1 and TRBJ1-1; D not certain. Germline V lookup: CDR1 MGHRA, CDR2 YSYEKL. Trimming left V 0 bases short and J 4 bases short, with 12 bases between. The CDR3 extends over 15 amino acids.

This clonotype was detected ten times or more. The CDR3 loop reads CASRQQGSGANVLTF. CDR3 DNA sequence: TGTGCCAGCAGACAACAGGGGTCTGGGGCCAACGTCCTGACTTTC. The rearrangement links TRBV12-3 or TRBV12-4 to TRBJ2-6, with TRBD1 matching over 7 bases. The junction had 3 bases not matched to a gene; V was cut back by 6 bases and J by 1 base. The CDR3 length is 15 residues.

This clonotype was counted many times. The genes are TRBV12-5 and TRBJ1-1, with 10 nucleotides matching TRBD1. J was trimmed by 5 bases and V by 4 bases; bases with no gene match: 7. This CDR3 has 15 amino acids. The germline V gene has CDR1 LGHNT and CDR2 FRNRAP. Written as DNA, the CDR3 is TGTGCTAGTGGTTCCCCCGGGACAGGGGCGACTGAAGCTTTCTTT. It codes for CASGSPGTGATEAFF. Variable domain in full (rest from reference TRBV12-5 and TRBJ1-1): DARVTQTPRHKVTEMGQEVTMRCQPILGHNTVFWYRQTMMQGLELLAYFRNRAPLDDSGMPKDRFSAEMPDATLATLKIQPSEPRDSAVYFCASGSPGTGATEAFFGQGTRLTVV.

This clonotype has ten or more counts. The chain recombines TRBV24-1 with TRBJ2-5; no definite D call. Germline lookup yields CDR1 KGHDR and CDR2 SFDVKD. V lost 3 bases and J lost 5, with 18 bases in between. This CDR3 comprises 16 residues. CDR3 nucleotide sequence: TGTGCCACCAGTGATGCGGACGAGGAGCGTCAGGAGACCCAGTACTTC. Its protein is CATSDADEERQETQYF.

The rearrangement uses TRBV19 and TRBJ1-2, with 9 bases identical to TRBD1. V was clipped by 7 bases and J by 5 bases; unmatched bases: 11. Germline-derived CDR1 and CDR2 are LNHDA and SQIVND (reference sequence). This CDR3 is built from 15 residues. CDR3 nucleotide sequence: TGTGCCAGTACAGAGGACAGGGGACCAATTTATGGCTACACCTTC. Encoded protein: CASTEDRGPIYGYTF.

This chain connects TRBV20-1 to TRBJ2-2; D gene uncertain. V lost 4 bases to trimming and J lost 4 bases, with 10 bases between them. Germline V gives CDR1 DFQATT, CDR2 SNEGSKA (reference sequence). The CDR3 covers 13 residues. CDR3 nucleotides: TGCAGTGCTAAGAGCCCCGGCACCGGGGAGCTGTTTTTT. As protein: CSAKSPGTGELFF.

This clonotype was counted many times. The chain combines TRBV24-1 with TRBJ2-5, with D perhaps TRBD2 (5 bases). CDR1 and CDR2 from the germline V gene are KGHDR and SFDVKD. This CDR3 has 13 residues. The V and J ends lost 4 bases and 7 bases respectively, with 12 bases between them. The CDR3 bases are TGTGCCACCAGTGAAATGTCAGCGGCGACCCAGTACTTC. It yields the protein CATSEMSAATQYF.

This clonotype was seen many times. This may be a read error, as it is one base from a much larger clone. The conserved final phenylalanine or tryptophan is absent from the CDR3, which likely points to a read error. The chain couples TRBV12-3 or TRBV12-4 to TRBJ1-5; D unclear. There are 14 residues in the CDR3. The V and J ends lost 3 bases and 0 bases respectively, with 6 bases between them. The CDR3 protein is CASSLSNSNQPQHS. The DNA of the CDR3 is TGTGCCAGCAGTTTGAGTAATAGCAATCAGCCCCAGCATTCT.

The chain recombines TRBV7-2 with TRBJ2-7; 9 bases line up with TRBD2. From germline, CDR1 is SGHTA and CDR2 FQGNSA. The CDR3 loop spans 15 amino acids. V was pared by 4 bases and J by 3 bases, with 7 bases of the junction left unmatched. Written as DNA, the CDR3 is TGTGCCAGCAGCTCGCAGGCGGGAGGGATCTACGAGCAGTACTTC. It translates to CASSSQAGGIYEQYF.

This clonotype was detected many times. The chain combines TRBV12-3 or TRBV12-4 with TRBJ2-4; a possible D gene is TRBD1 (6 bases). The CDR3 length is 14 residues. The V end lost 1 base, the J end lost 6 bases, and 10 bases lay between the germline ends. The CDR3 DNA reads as TGTGCCAGCAGTTTAGGACAGGCCGGAAACATTCAGTACTTC. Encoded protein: CASSLGQAGNIQYF.

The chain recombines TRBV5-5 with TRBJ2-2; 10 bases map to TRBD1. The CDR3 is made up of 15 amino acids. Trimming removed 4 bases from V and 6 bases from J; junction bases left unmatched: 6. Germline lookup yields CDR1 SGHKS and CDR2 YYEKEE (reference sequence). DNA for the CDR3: TGTGCCAGCAGCCCCGGACAGGGGGTCCCCGGGGAGCTGTTTTTT. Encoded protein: CASSPGQGVPGELFF. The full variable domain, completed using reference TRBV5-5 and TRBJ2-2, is DAGVTQSPTHLIKTRGQQVTLRCSPISGHKSVSWYQQVLGQGPQFIFQYYEKEERGRGNFPDRFSARQFPNYSSELNVNALLLGDSALYLCASSPGQGVPGELFFGEGSRLTVL.

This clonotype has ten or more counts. The CDR3 here is CASSPRRGKAFF. For the CDR3, the DNA is TGTGCCAGCAGCCCTCGGCGCGGGAAAGCTTTCTTT. J is TRBJ1-1 and V is TRBV7-9, with D hard to call. This CDR3 spans 12 amino acids. V lost 5 bases, J lost 9 bases, and 13 bases lay in between. CDR1 and CDR2 (germline): SEHNR, FQNEAQ (reference sequence).

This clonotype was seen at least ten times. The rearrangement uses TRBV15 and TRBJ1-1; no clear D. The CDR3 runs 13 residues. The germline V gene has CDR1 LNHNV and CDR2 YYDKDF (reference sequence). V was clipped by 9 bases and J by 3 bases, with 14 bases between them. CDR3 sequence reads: CATSRSRDTEAFF. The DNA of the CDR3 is TGTGCCACTAGTAGGAGTCGGGACACTGAAGCTTTCTTT.

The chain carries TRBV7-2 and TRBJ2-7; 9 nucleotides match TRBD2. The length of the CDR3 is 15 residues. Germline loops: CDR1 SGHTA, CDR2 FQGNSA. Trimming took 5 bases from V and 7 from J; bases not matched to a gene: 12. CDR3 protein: CASSITSGWAVEQYF. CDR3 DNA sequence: TGTGCCAGCAGCATTACTAGCGGGTGGGCCGTTGAGCAGTACTTC.

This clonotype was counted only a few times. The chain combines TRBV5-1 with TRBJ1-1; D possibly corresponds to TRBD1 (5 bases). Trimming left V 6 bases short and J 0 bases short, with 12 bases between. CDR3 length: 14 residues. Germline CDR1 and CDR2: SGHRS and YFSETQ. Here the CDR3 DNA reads TGCGCCAGCACAATAGGGGCAATGAACACTGAAGCTTTCTTT. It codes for CASTIGAMNTEAFF.

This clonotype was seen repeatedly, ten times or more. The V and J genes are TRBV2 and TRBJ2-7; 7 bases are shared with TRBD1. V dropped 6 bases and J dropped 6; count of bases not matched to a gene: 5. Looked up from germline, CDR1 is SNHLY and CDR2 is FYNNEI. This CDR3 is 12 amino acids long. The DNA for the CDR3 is TGTGCCAGCAGGACGGGACAGCTCGAGCAGTACTTC. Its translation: CASRTGQLEQYF.

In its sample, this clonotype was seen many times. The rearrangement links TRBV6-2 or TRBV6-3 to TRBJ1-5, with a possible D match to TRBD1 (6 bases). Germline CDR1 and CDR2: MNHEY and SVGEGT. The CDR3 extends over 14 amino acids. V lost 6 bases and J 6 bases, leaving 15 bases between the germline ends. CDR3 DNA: TGTGCCAGCAGGAAACTACAGGGAATTCAGCCCCAGCATTTT. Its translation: CASRKLQGIQPQHF.

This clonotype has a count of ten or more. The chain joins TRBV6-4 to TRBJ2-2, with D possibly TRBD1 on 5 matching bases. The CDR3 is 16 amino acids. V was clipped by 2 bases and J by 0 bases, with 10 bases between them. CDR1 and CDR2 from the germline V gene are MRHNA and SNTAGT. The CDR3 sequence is CASSDPRTTNTGELFF. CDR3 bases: TGTGCCAGCAGTGACCCTAGGACAACGAACACCGGGGAGCTGTTTTTT.

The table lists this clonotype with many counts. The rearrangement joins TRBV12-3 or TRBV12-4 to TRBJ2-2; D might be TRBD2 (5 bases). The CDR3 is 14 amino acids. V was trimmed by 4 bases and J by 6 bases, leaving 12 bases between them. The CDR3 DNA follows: TGTGCCAGCAGTTACCTCGGGGATGCCGGGGAGCTGTTTTTT. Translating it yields CASSYLGDAGELFF.

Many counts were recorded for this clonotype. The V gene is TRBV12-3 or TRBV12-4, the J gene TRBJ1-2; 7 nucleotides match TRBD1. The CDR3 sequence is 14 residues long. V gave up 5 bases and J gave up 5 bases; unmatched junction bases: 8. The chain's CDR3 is CASSPRQGNYGYTF. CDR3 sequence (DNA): TGTGCCAGCAGTCCAAGACAGGGAAATTATGGCTACACCTTC.

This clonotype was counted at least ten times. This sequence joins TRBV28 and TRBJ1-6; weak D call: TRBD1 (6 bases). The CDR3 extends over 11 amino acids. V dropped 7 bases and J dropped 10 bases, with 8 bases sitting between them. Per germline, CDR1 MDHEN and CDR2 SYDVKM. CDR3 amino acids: CASKGGSPLHF. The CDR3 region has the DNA TGTGCCAGCAAAGGGGGATCACCCCTCCACTTT. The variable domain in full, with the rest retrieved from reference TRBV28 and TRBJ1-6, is DVKVTQSSRYLVKRTGEKVFLECVQDMDHENMFWYRQDPGLGLRLIYFSYDVKMKEKGDIPEGYSVSREKKERFSLILESASTNQTSMYLCASKGGSPLHFGNGTRLTVT.

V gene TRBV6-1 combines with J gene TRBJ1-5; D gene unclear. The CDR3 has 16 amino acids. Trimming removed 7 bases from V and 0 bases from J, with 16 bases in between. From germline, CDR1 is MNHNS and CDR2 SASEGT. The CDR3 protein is CASTWIMVGSNQPQHF. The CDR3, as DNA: TGTGCCAGCACCTGGATAATGGTGGGTAGCAATCAGCCCCAGCATTTT.